Below are 17 T cell receptor beta chains sequenced from a single sample in a study of T cells in Graves' hyperthyroidism and ophthalmopathy. Amplification targeted TCR beta CDR3 regions from RNA transcripts. The TCR CDR3 first-round RT-PCR relied on the HTBI primer set. One entry per CDR3 protein results from TCRdb running MiXCR on the multiplex PCR reads. This sample has around 660,000 distinct CDR3 sequences, with just under 45% found just once. Sample: peripheral blood or thyroid tissue (not recorded which). These receptors originate from an adult man with Graves' disease, either hyperthyroidism or ophthalmopathy (not recorded which).

The J gene is TRBJ1-2, the V gene TRBV2; D remains ambiguous. V dropped 8 bases and J dropped 5 bases, with 21 bases sitting between them. Germline loops: CDR1 SNHLY, CDR2 FYNNEI. The CDR3 totals 15 residues. CDR3 DNA: TGTGCCAGCTGTTACTCCGCAGGAGGAGGATATGGCTACACCTTC. Its protein product is CASCYSAGGGYGYTF.

The genes are TRBV10-3 and TRBJ2-6; D remains unclear. V lost 11 bases to trimming and J lost 0 bases, with 17 bases between them. Germline-derived CDR1 and CDR2 are ENHRY and SYGVKD. The CDR3 runs to 16 residues. This CDR3 reads CAVNSRDISGANVLTF. CDR3 nucleotides: TGTGCCGTTAATAGCAGAGATATCTCTGGGGCCAACGTCCTGACTTTC.

A note on this clonotype: A read error is possible here, since a much larger clone lies one base away. Since no conserved phenylalanine or tryptophan closes the CDR3, a read error is the likely cause. The J gene is TRBJ1-1, the V gene TRBV11-2, with D unclear. The CDR3 length is 10 residues. Looked up from germline, CDR1 is SGHAT and CDR2 is FQNNGV. The V gene lost 4 bases and the J gene lost 11 bases, with 8 bases spanning the gap. Here the CDR3 DNA reads TGTGCCAGCAGCTCGCCTTTTGCTTTCCTT. This encodes CASSSPFAFL.

V usage is TRBV29-1 and J usage is TRBJ1-4; TRBD1 matches at 9 bases. Germline V lookup: CDR1 SQVTM, CDR2 ANQGSEA. J lost 6 bases, V lost 6 bases, and 11 bases had no gene match. The CDR3 loop spans 15 amino acids. The CDR3 sequence: CSVILTGQGYEKLFF. DNA of the CDR3: TGCAGCGTGATTTTGACGGGACAGGGATATGAAAAACTGTTTTTT.

The chain links TRBV11-1 to TRBJ2-7; TRBD1 is a possible D gene (5 bases). The CDR3 sequence is 14 residues long. V was pared by 5 bases and J by 5 bases, with 16 bases between. Per germline, CDR1 SGHAT and CDR2 FQDESV (reference sequence). CDR3 nucleotide sequence: TGTGCCAGCAGCAAAGGAAAGGGGCCCCACGAGCAGTACTTC. Protein product: CASSKGKGPHEQYF.

In its sample, this clonotype was seen a few times. The chain is built from TRBV20-1 and TRBJ1-5, with a possible D match to TRBD1 (5 bases). The CDR3 has 13 amino acids. Germline V gene sequence: CDR1 DFQATT, CDR2 SNEGSKA (reference sequence). V shed 6 bases and J shed 6 bases, with 15 bases lying between them. In DNA form, the CDR3 reads TGCAGTGCCAGCCGTGGGGCGGGTCAGCCCCAGCATTTT. Amino acid sequence: CSASRGAGQPQHF.

The rearrangement joins TRBV7-9 to TRBJ2-5, with a weak D call TRBD1 (6 bases). Trimming took 5 bases from V and 2 from J, leaving 12 bases between them. This CDR3 spans 14 amino acids. Germline V gives CDR1 SEHNR, CDR2 FQNEAQ (reference sequence). The DNA for the CDR3 is TGTGCCAGCAGCCTTCACAGGGAGCAAGAGACCCAGTACTTC. Translating it yields CASSLHREQETQYF.

There are a few counts of this clonotype. The rearrangement links TRBV7-2 to TRBJ1-2; no definite D call. CDR1 and CDR2 from the germline V gene are SGHTA and FQGNSA. This CDR3 is built from 14 residues. V shed 4 bases and J shed 2 bases, with 11 bases lying between them. The CDR3 loop reads CASSSRPGNYGYTF. CDR3 nucleotides: TGTGCCAGCAGCTCCCGTCCAGGAAACTATGGCTACACCTTC. The variable domain in full, completed from reference TRBV7-2 and TRBJ1-2, reads GAGVSQSPSNKVTEKGKDVELRCDPISGHTALYWYRQSLGQGLEFLIYFQGNSAPDKSGLPSDRFSAERTGGSVSTLTIQRTQQEDSAVYLCASSSRPGNYGYTFGSGTRLTVV.

This clonotype was recorded a few times. This chain links TRBV7-9 with TRBJ1-1; TRBD1 matches 10 bases. CDR3 size: 14 residues. Germline CDR1 SEHNR, CDR2 FQNEAQ (reference sequence). With 5 bases clipped from V and 7 bases from J, the junction kept 7 bases outside the gene matches. The CDR3 DNA reads TGTGCCAGCAGCGTATCGGGACAGGGGAATGAAGCTTTCTTT. Protein sequence: CASSVSGQGNEAFF.

This chain joins TRBV5-1 and TRBJ2-7, with 9 bases identical to TRBD1. In germline, CDR1 is SGHRS, CDR2 YFSETQ. The CDR3 spans 16 residues. V shed 0 bases, J shed 5 bases, and the junction held 9 bases outside the gene matches. The CDR3 nucleotides read TGCGCCAGCAGCTTGGCCGGCGGGACAGGGTACCACGAGCAGTACTTC. Protein sequence: CASSLAGGTGYHEQYF.

This CDR3 reads CAWSVGLNTEAFF. CDR3 coding DNA: TGTGCCTGGAGTGTAGGACTGAACACTGAAGCTTTCTTT. The chain joins TRBV7-2 to TRBJ1-1; D not resolved. Germline loops: CDR1 SGHTA, CDR2 FQGNSA. Trimming left V 11 bases short and J 0 bases short, with 13 bases between. The CDR3 loop spans 13 amino acids.

The chain employs TRBV2 and TRBJ2-6; the D gene is possibly TRBD1 (6 bases). CDR3 length: 15 residues. Per germline, CDR1 SNHLY and CDR2 FYNNEI. Trimming removed 8 bases from V and 2 bases from J, with 13 bases in between. The CDR3 is CASRPQGTGANVLTF. DNA of the CDR3: TGTGCCAGCCGTCCACAGGGTACTGGGGCCAACGTCCTGACTTTC.

The rearrangement links TRBV19 to TRBJ2-2, with 7 bases identical to TRBD1. The CDR3 has 15 amino acids. CDR1 and CDR2 from the germline V gene are LNHDA and SQIVND (reference sequence). Germline trimming cut 1 base from V and 3 bases from J; bases unmatched to any gene: 2. The CDR3 is CASSIGGGYTGELFF. DNA for the CDR3: TGTGCCAGTAGTATAGGAGGGGGCTACACCGGGGAGCTGTTTTTT.

The chain couples TRBV25-1 to TRBJ1-4, with unresolved D. V dropped 7 bases and J dropped 6 bases, with 12 bases sitting between them. The germline CDR1 and CDR2 sequences are MGHDK and SYGVNS. The length of the CDR3 is 13 residues. CDR3 nucleotide sequence: TGTGCCAGCAAACGGGGAGGGTATGAAAAACTGTTTTTT. Translating gives CASKRGGYEKLFF.

This rearrangement joins TRBV12-3 or TRBV12-4 to TRBJ1-5; D is possibly TRBD1 (6 bases). V lost 7 bases and J lost 0, with 16 bases in between. The CDR3 runs 16 residues. CDR3 bases: TGTGCCAGCATCCTCGGGGGCGGGGTTAGCAATCAGCCCCAGCATTTT. Translation gives CASILGGGVSNQPQHF.

The rearrangement uses TRBV6-1 and TRBJ2-7; no clear D gene. The CDR3 is 17 amino acids. Germline lookup yields CDR1 MNHNS and CDR2 SASEGT. Trimming cost V 4 bases and J 2 bases, with 21 bases left between them. The CDR3, as DNA: TGTGCCAGCAGTGCTAGACCACTCATGACACCGGCCTACGAGCAGTACTTC. Amino acid sequence: CASSARPLMTPAYEQYF.

There are many counts of this clonotype. This chain links TRBV25-1 with TRBJ1-2, with TRBD1 matching 8 bases. CDR1 MGHDK and CDR2 SYGVNS come from the germline V gene. CDR3 length: 13 amino acids. V was clipped by 4 bases and J by 8 bases; unmatched bases: 6. CDR3 in amino acids: CASSAQGARGYTF. CDR3 sequence (DNA): TGTGCCAGCAGTGCCCAGGGGGCGCGAGGCTACACCTTC.